The source of this T cell receptor beta chain is a study of T cell responses to AZD1222 COVID-19 vaccine. Study-wide context: Recipients boosted at about 4 weeks or about 12 weeks are pooled.

V was clipped by 5 bases and J by 0 bases, with 8 bases between them. The CDR3 consists of 14 residues. Germline CDR1 is LNHDA and CDR2 is SQIVND (reference sequence). The data were produced by immunoSEQ multiplex PCR, yet TCRdb's version contains in-frame clones alone and is incomplete. The top ten hold about 5% of the sample, which has tens of thousands of clones, more than 85% seen once. Findings of the study overall: Close to half of spike-specific TCRs reportedly recognize unmutated variant regions. Clonal diversity was possibly underestimated; the donors were predominantly white British and more often female. Two AZD1222 doses significantly raised spike-specific TCR breadth and depth over controls.

For this clone: Antigen unknown.

The sequences come from peripheral blood, collected on day 0 of AZD1222 vaccination. The sequence was collected from an adult in good health. V usage is TRBV19 and J usage is TRBJ1-5; D is uncertain. The DNA for the CDR3 is TGTGCCAGTAGTCCTAGGGATAGCAATCAGCCCCAGCATTTT. It encodes CASSPRDSNQPQHF.